This TCR beta chain was identified during a study of circulating CD8 cells and anti-PD-1 response in melanoma. At the level of the study: About 45% of the 13 patients had prior targeted therapy or immunotherapy; seven did not.

Study observations and caveats: At M1, fewer than 8% of TRB clonotypes appeared in multiple subsets. Most experiments lacked replicates. Expanded sorted subsets were checked for tumor reactivity using peptides.

Sample share makes this clonotype medium-sized (0.01 to 0.1%). Antigen specificity is unknown. The QIAseq Immune Repertoire TCR panel built the libraries from approximately 15 ng of total RNA. TCRdb itself ran the reads through MiXCR, one entry per CDR3 protein. Among approximately 810 distinct CDR3 sequences listed, approximately 7.5% were seen once. Live CD3+CD8+TCRalphabeta+ cells were sorted into four subsets by PD-1 and/or TIGIT. The sequencing used CD8+ T cells from PBMCs, collected at baseline or after one month of anti-PD-1 therapy (not recorded which). The source of this sequence is a human donor with melanoma.

As DNA, the CDR3 is TGCAGTGCGCGAGCAGATCGGTTCATTCAGTACTTC. Its protein product is CSARADRFIQYF. V gene TRBV20-1 combines with J gene TRBJ2-4; D gene uncertain. The CDR3 runs to 12 residues. Trimming removed 6 bases at V and 9 bases at J, with 15 bases between. CDR1 DFQATT and CDR2 SNEGSKA come from the germline V gene (reference sequence).